This T cell receptor beta chain appears in the sequencing data of a study of regulatory T cells in long-lasting Graves disease. The CDR3 extends over 15 amino acids. V shed 4 bases and J shed 0 bases, with 13 bases lying between them. Germline V lookup: CDR1 MNHNS, CDR2 SASEGT. In building TCR beta libraries, iRepertoire HTBI primers were used together with Arm-PCR of CDR3 regions. Each CDR3 protein gets one entry after TCRdb re-called the multiplex PCR reads with MiXCR. The sample gives a few hundred thousand distinct CDR3 sequences, 12% to 15% of which show up once; approximately 19% is in the top ten. Time point given: newly diagnosed GD, antithyroid drugs for less than 3 months. Researchers made the TCR library from RNA that was extracted from PBMCs. Patients were enrolled at an endocrinology department in Xi'an, China. This sample was shared with a second study, whose subject was T cells in Graves' hyperthyroidism and ophthalmopathy. That source notes: Absent ophthalmopathy progression within 18 months defined stable Graves' hyperthyroidism. Clinicians diagnosed patients from clinical symptoms, serum thyroxine and TRAb, thyroid ultrasound and orbital computed tomography.

The V and J genes are TRBV6-1 and TRBJ2-7; D may be TRBD1 (6 bases). This receptor was taken from a woman aged 45-65 years with Graves disease. Here the sequenced sample was peripheral blood mononuclear cells (PBMCs), taken at new diagnosis, from a patient treated with antithyroid drugs. For the CDR3, the DNA is TGTGCCAGCAGTGTCGGGGCAGGGGCCTCCTACGAGCAGTACTTC. Translation gives CASSVGAGASYEQYF.